These 25 T cell receptor beta chains originate from one sample sequenced in a study of T cells in Graves' hyperthyroidism and ophthalmopathy. The CDR3 regions of TCR beta were amplified from RNA transcripts. TCR CDR3 underwent first-round RT-PCR with the HTBI primer set. TCRdb used MiXCR to reprocess the multiplex PCR reads, holding one entry per CDR3 protein. The sample lists about 420,000 distinct CDR3 sequences, approximately 15% occurring once. Sequenced: blood. These receptors came from a woman between 18 and 30 years old with Graves' hyperthyroidism.

This clonotype occurred many times. J is TRBJ2-1 and V is TRBV12-3 or TRBV12-4, with 9 nucleotides matching TRBD1. Trimming removed 6 bases from V and 2 bases from J; junction bases left unmatched: 2. The CDR3 sequence is 14 residues long. The CDR3 loop is CASSTGGPYNEQFF. The CDR3 DNA follows: TGTGCCAGCAGCACAGGGGGCCCCTACAATGAGCAGTTCTTC.

This clonotype was counted between two and nine times. The chain employs TRBV4-1 and TRBJ2-7; either TRBD1 or TRBD2 may supply D (5 bases each). The CDR3 has 15 residues. From germline, CDR1 is MGHRA and CDR2 YSYEKL. V was pared by 1 base and J by 3 bases, with 13 bases between. CDR3 loop: CASSQVKGTYYEQYF. The CDR3 DNA sequence: TGCGCCAGCAGCCAAGTCAAGGGGACCTACTACGAGCAGTACTTC.

This clonotype has at least ten counts. This chain links TRBV28 with TRBJ2-4; weak D call: TRBD2 (5 bases). Trimming took off 4 bases at V and 5 bases at J, with 12 bases between the two ends. Germline CDR1 reads MDHEN; CDR2 reads SYDVKM. The length of the CDR3 is 14 residues. The CDR3 nucleotides read TGTGCCAGCAGTTCGACCGGGGAAGAAAACATTCAGTACTTC. Amino acids: CASSSTGEENIQYF.

This chain links TRBV18 with TRBJ2-7; TRBD2 agrees at 12 bases. This CDR3 is built from 17 residues. J gave up 1 base and V 3 bases, and 7 bases lay outside the gene matches. Germline CDR1 KGHSH, CDR2 LQKENI. CDR3 amino acids: CASSPFSGTSGSYEQYF. The DNA for the CDR3 is TGTGCCAGCTCACCCTTTTCCGGGACTAGCGGGTCCTACGAGCAGTACTTC.

This clonotype occurred many times. The chain joins TRBV6-1 to TRBJ2-2, with D possibly being TRBD2 (5 bases). This CDR3 spans 12 amino acids. Trimming left V 5 bases short and J 7 bases short, with 8 bases between. Germline values: CDR1 MNHNS, CDR2 SASEGT. The DNA for the CDR3 is TGTGCCAGCAGTTCGAGCGGCGGGGAGCTGTTTTTT. Amino acids: CASSSSGGELFF.

The sample holds many counts of this clonotype. The chain recombines TRBV7-3 with TRBJ2-3; 11 nucleotides align to TRBD2. There are 12 residues in the CDR3. After removal of 4 bases from V and 11 bases from J, the junction contained 2 bases not matched to a gene. The germline V gene encodes CDR1 SGHTA and CDR2 FQGTGA. The CDR3 sequence is CASSSGLAEQYF. In DNA, the CDR3 is TGTGCCAGCAGCTCGGGACTAGCGGAGCAGTATTTT. Variable domain in full (rest from reference TRBV7-3 and TRBJ2-3): GAGVSQTPSNKVTEKGKYVELRCDPISGHTALYWYRQSLGQGPEFLIYFQGTGAADDSGLPNDRFFAVRPEGSVSTLKIQRTERGDSAVYLCASSSGLAEQYFGPGTRLTVL.

Note on this clonotype: A much larger clonotype is one base distant, so this may be a read error. The chain employs TRBV20-1 and TRBJ1-6; no firm D call. V lost 0 bases, J lost 7 bases, and 7 bases lay in between. The CDR3 covers 13 residues. In germline, CDR1 is DFQATT, CDR2 SNEGSKA (reference sequence). Here the CDR3 DNA reads TGCAGTGCTAGAGAGGGGAACAATTCACCCCTCCACTTT. This gives the protein CSAREGNNSPLHF.

This clonotype was detected many times. The gene calls are TRBV20-1 and TRBJ2-1; TRBD2 agrees at 8 bases. The trim removed 6 bases at V and 8 bases at J, leaving 15 bases unmatched. The CDR3 is 15 amino acids. Germline V gene lookup returns CDR1 DFQATT and CDR2 SNEGSKA (reference sequence). The DNA of the CDR3 is TGCAGTGCCCCCGGAGTGGAGCGGGAGATCTATGAGCAGTTCTTC. It yields the protein CSAPGVEREIYEQFF.

The chain employs TRBV19 and TRBJ1-6, with D possibly TRBD1 on 5 matching bases. Germline V gene data show CDR1 as LNHDA and CDR2 as SQIVND (reference sequence). V lost 3 bases, J lost 4 bases, and 7 bases lay in between. There are 14 residues in the CDR3. The CDR3 bases are TGTGCCAGTAGTATTAAGGGGTATAATTCACCCCTCCACTTT. Amino acids: CASSIKGYNSPLHF.

In this sample, this clonotype turned up many times. The chain recombines TRBV11-2 with TRBJ1-1, with D hard to call. The germline V gene encodes CDR1 SGHAT and CDR2 FQNNGV. CDR3 length: 15 amino acids. The V end lost 1 base, the J end lost 0 bases, and 9 bases lay between the germline ends. The CDR3 loop reads CASSLGRVLNTEAFF. The CDR3 nucleotides read TGTGCCAGCAGCTTAGGGCGGGTCTTGAACACTGAAGCTTTCTTT.

There are many counts of this clonotype. The genes are TRBV2 and TRBJ1-6, with D tentatively TRBD1 (5 bases). Trimming removed 8 bases at V and 9 bases at J, with 17 bases between. Germline V gives CDR1 SNHLY, CDR2 FYNNEI. The CDR3 is 14 amino acids. The chain's CDR3 is CASLGRDSSSPLHF. CDR3 coding DNA: TGTGCCAGCCTGGGTCGTGACAGCAGTTCACCCCTCCACTTT.

This clonotype has at least ten counts. The CDR3 is CASSPRARVDEKLFF. In DNA form, the CDR3 reads TGTGCCAGCTCACCCCGGGCCAGGGTGGATGAAAAACTGTTTTTT. V usage is TRBV18 and J usage is TRBJ1-4, with D tentatively TRBD1 (5 bases). Trimming stripped 3 bases from V and 6 bases from J, with 14 bases between. The CDR3 sequence is 15 residues long. The V gene's germline CDR1 is KGHSH and CDR2 LQKENI.

In this sample, this clonotype turned up many times. The J gene is TRBJ2-1, the V gene TRBV13, with TRBD2 matching over 8 bases. This CDR3 spans 16 amino acids. V was pared by 2 bases and J by 0 bases, with 3 bases of the junction left unmatched. Germline V gene lookup returns CDR1 PRHDT and CDR2 FYEKMQ (reference sequence). Here the CDR3 reads CASSLSAGGSYNEQFF. The DNA for the CDR3 is TGTGCCAGCAGCTTATCGGCGGGGGGCTCCTACAATGAGCAGTTCTTC.

This clonotype was seen at least ten times. The chain couples TRBV10-3 to TRBJ1-1; D ambiguous. Trimming shortened V by 6 bases and J by 4 bases, and 9 bases separated the two germline ends. The germline CDR1 and CDR2 sequences are ENHRY and SYGVKD. The CDR3 totals 12 residues. Here the CDR3 reads CAIRAVSTEAFF. In DNA form, the CDR3 reads TGTGCCATCAGGGCAGTTAGCACTGAAGCTTTCTTT.

In this sample, this clonotype turned up many times. The rearrangement uses TRBV5-1 and TRBJ2-1; 12 positions match TRBD2. Germline V lookup: CDR1 SGHRS, CDR2 YFSETQ. This CDR3 spans 15 amino acids. Unmatched junction bases numbered 6, after V lost 6 bases and J lost 5 bases. The CDR3 loop reads CASKGASGRDNEQFF. CDR3 DNA: TGCGCCAGCAAGGGGGCTAGCGGGAGGGACAATGAGCAGTTCTTC.

This clonotype has a handful of counts. The chain is built from TRBV2 and TRBJ2-3; 13 positions match TRBD2. CDR1 and CDR2 (germline): SNHLY, FYNNEI. With V trimmed by 5 bases and J by 2 bases, 4 bases remained unmatched. There are 16 residues in the CDR3. The chain's CDR3 is CASSRTSGGYTDTQYF. DNA of the CDR3: TGTGCCAGCAGTCGGACTAGCGGGGGTTACACAGATACGCAGTATTTT.

This clonotype was counted many times. The chain combines TRBV5-8 with TRBJ2-2; 13 bases agree with TRBD2. The CDR3 sequence is 19 residues long. Losses at the gene ends were 2 bases for V and 6 bases for J; bases not matched to a gene: 13. The germline V gene has CDR1 SGHTS and CDR2 YDEGEE. CDR3 sequence reads: CASSFYRTSGSRGSGELFF. The DNA of the CDR3 is TGTGCCAGCAGCTTCTACCGGACTAGCGGGAGTCGGGGGTCCGGGGAGCTGTTTTTT. Full variable domain (rest looked up from reference TRBV5-8 and TRBJ2-2): EAGVTQSPTHLIKTRGQQATLRCSPISGHTSVYWYQQALGLGLQFLLWYDEGEERNRGNFPPRFSGRQFPNYSSELNVNALELEDSALYLCASSFYRTSGSRGSGELFFGEGSRLTVL.

The sample holds many counts of this clonotype. The J gene is TRBJ2-7, the V gene TRBV6-1; a possible D gene is TRBD2 (6 bases). V lost 8 bases and J lost 0, with 14 bases in between. Germline lookup yields CDR1 MNHNS and CDR2 SASEGT. The CDR3 extends over 14 amino acids. In DNA form, the CDR3 reads TGTGCCAGCTCCGATCGGGAGACCTCCTACGAGCAGTACTTC. It codes for CASSDRETSYEQYF.

This chain connects TRBV4-1 to TRBJ2-7; TRBD2 matches at 9 bases. The germline CDR1 and CDR2 sequences are MGHRA and YSYEKL. With V trimmed by 4 bases and J by 5 bases, 9 bases remained unmatched. This CDR3 comprises 15 residues. DNA of the CDR3: TGCGCCAGCAGCCGCCGGACTAGCGATAGGAACGAGCAGTACTTC. Protein product: CASSRRTSDRNEQYF.

This clonotype was observed at least ten times. Its ends do not fully match the called genes, so a read error is possible. The genes are TRBV7-7 and TRBJ2-3; 10 bases match TRBD2. CDR1 and CDR2 (germline): SSHAT, FNYEAQ (reference sequence). This CDR3 is 18 amino acids long. DNA of the CDR3: TGTGCTAGCAGCCCGAGTAGTTGGTCTAGCGGGAGTCCAGATACGCAGTATTTT. Amino acid sequence: CASSPSSWSSGSPDTQYF.

Many counts were recorded for this clonotype. The CDR3 region has the DNA TGTGCCAGTAGTATAGATTCGCGCAGGAAGGAGGAAAAACTGTTTTTT. Protein: CASSIDSRRKEEKLFF. V gene TRBV19 combines with J gene TRBJ1-4; the D is unclear. This CDR3 contains 16 residues. Germline CDR1 reads LNHDA; CDR2 reads SQIVND (reference sequence). Trimming took off 0 bases at V and 8 bases at J, with 16 bases between the two ends.

At least ten counts were recorded for this clonotype. The chain has TRBV30 and TRBJ2-1; 8 positions agree with TRBD2. The CDR3 consists of 15 residues. CDR1 is GTSNPN and CDR2 is SVGIG in the germline V gene (reference sequence). J gave up 0 bases and V 1 base, and 2 bases lay outside the gene matches. The CDR3 loop reads CAWSAGTSSYNEQFF. The DNA of the CDR3 is TGTGCCTGGAGTGCCGGGACTAGCTCCTACAATGAGCAGTTCTTC.

This clonotype turned up a few times. The chain couples TRBV9 to TRBJ1-2, with a weak D call TRBD1 (5 bases). From germline, CDR1 is SGDLS and CDR2 YYNGEE. The germline V and J ends were trimmed by 0 bases and 2 bases, with 8 bases remaining between them. The CDR3 loop spans 14 amino acids. This CDR3 is CASSVVGENYGYTF. The CDR3 DNA reads TGTGCCAGCAGCGTAGTAGGGGAGAACTATGGCTACACCTTC.

This clonotype was seen many times. The rearrangement uses TRBV5-1 and TRBJ2-3; 8 nucleotides align to TRBD2. Germline V gene lookup returns CDR1 SGHRS and CDR2 YFSETQ. Germline trimming cut 6 bases from V and 4 bases from J; bases unmatched to any gene: 4. This CDR3 contains 13 residues. For the CDR3, the DNA is TGCGCCAGCAAAACGGGAGGGTCAGATACGCAGTATTTT. Encoded protein: CASKTGGSDTQYF.

This clonotype came up a few times. This sequence joins TRBV24-1 and TRBJ2-7, with D tentatively TRBD2 (7 bases). The V and J ends lost 3 bases and 7 bases respectively, with 24 bases between them. CDR1 KGHDR and CDR2 SFDVKD come from the germline V gene. CDR3 length: 17 amino acids. CDR3 sequence: CATSDGGDYRQAGEQYF. CDR3 DNA: TGTGCCACCAGTGATGGGGGGGACTACCGACAGGCGGGGGAGCAGTACTTC.